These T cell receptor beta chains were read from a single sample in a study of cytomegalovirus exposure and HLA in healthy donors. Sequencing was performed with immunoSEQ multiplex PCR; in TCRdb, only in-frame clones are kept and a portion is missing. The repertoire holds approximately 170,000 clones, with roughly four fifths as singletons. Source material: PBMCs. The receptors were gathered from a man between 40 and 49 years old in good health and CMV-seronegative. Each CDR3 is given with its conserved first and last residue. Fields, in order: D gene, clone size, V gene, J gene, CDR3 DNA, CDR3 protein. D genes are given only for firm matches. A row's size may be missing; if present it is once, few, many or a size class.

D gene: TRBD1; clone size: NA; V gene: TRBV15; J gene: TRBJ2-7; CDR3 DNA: TGTGCCACCAGCAGCGGGACAGGGTTCTCCTACGAGCAGTACTTC; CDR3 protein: CATSSGTGFSYEQYF
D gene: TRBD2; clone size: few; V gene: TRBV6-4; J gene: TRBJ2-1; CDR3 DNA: TGTGCCAGCAGTGACGGTAGCGGGCCCAATGAGCAGTTCTTC; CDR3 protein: CASSDGSGPNEQFF
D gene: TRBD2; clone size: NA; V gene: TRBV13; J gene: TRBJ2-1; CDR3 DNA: TGTGCCAGCAACCTAGCGGGAGGTTCCTCCTACAATGAGCAGTTCTTC; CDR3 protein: CASNLAGGSSYNEQFF
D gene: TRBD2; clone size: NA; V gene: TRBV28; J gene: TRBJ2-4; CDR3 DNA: TGTGCCAGTACGGGAGCGGGAGTGTCGGCCCTAAACCGTTTTCAGTACTTC; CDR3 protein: CASTGAGVSALNRFQYF
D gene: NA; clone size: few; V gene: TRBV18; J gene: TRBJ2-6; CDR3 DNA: TGTGCCAGCTCACCTGCGACCGGACTCTCTGGGGCCAACGTCCTGACTTTC; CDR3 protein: CASSPATGLSGANVLTF
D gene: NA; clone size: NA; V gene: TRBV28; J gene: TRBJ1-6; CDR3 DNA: TGTGCCAGCAGTTTAACCAGGCTTACCAATTCACCCCTCCACTTT; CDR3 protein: CASSLTRLTNSPLHF
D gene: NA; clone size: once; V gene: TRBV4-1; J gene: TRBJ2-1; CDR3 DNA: TGCGCCAGCAGCCAAGATTTGGGCGGGGCCTACAATGAGCAGTTCTTC; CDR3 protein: CASSQDLGGAYNEQFF
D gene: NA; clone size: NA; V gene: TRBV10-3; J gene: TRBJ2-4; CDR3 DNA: TGTGCCACCACCGAGGGAGGTACAAACAGTCAGTACTTC; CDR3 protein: CATTEGGTNSQYF
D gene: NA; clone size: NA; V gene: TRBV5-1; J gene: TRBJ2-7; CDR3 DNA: TGCGCCAGCAGCTTCGGTCAGGCTTCCTACGAGCAGTACTTC; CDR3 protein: CASSFGQASYEQYF
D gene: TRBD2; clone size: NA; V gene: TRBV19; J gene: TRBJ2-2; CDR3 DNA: TGTGCCAGTAGAACTAGCGGGAGGACCGGGGAGCTGTTTTTT; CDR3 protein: CASRTSGRTGELFF
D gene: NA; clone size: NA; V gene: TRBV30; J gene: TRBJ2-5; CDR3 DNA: TGTGCCTGGAGTGGGGCCGGGGGAGAGACCCAGTACTTC; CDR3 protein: CAWSGAGGETQYF
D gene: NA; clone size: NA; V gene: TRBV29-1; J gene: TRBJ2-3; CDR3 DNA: TGCAGCGTTGCGGAGTGGAATACGCAGTATTTT; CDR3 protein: CSVAEWNTQYF
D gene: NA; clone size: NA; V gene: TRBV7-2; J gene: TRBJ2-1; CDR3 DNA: TGTGCCAGCAGCCCGGGCGGGACCCACAAGGGGCAGTTCTTC; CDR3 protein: CASSPGGTHKGQFF
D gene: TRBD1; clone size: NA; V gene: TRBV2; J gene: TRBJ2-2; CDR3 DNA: TGTGCCAGCATGAACCGGGACAGGGTGGGCGGGGAGCTGTTTTTT; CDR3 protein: CASMNRDRVGGELFF
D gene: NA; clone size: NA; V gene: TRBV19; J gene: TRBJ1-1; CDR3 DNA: TGTGCCAGTAGAAGTCCGAGAGGGAACACTGAAGCTTTCTTT; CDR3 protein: CASRSPRGNTEAFF
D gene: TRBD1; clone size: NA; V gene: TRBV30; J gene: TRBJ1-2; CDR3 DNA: TGTGCCTGGAGTTCCCTCGACAGGGCGAACCATGGCTACACCTTC; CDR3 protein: CAWSSLDRANHGYTF
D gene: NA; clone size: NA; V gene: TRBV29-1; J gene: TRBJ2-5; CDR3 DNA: TGCAGCCCTCGGCGGAGAGCACCGACCTTTGCCGACCTACAAGAGACCCAGTACTTC; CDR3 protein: CSPRRRAPTFADLQETQYF
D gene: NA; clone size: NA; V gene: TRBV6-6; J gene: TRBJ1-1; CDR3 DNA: TGTGCCAGCAGTGGACGGACAGCACTTAACACTGAAGCTTTCTTT; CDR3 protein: CASSGRTALNTEAFF
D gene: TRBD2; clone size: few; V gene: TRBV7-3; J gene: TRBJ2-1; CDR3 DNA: TGTGCCAGCAGTGGACCGGGACTAGCGGACAATGAGCAGTTCTTC; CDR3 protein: CASSGPGLADNEQFF
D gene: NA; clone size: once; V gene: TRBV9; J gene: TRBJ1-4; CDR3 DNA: TGTGCCAGCAGCGTAGACGGCAGCGCCTTAGAAAAACTGTTTTTT; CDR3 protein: CASSVDGSALEKLFF
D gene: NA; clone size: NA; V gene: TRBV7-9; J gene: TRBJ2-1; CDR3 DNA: TGTGCCAGCAGCCCCCGAAGGGGTTTTCTCAATGAGCAGTTCTTC; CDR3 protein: CASSPRRGFLNEQFF
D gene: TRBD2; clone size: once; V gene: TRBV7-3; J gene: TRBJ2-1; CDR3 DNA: TGTGCCAGCAGCCAGGGGACTAGCGGTTACAATGAGCAGTTCTTC; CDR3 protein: CASSQGTSGYNEQFF
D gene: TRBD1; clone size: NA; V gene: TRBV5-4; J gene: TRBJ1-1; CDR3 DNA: TGTGCCAGCAGCTACAGGGGCACTGAAGCTTTCTTT; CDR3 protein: CASSYRGTEAFF
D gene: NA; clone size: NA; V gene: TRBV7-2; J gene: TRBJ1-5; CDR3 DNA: TGTGCCAGCAGTGGCCAGGGTGGGTCGGTTCAGCCCCAGCATTTT; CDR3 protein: CASSGQGGSVQPQHF
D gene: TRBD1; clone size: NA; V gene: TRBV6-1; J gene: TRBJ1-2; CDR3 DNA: TGTGCCAGCACTACCGGGACAGGACACTATGGCTACACCTTC; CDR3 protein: CASTTGTGHYGYTF
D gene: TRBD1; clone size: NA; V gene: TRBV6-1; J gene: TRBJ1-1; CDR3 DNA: TGTGCCAGCAGTGAAAAGGGGGCTACTGAAGCTTTCTTT; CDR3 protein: CASSEKGATEAFF
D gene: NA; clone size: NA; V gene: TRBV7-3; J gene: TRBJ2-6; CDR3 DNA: TGTGCCAGCAGCTCGCTAGGGGCTGGGGCCAACGTCCTGACTTTC; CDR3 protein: CASSSLGAGANVLTF
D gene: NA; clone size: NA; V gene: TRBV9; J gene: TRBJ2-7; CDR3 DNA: TGTGCCAGCAGCGTAGCGGGGGAATACGAGCAGTACTTC; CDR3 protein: CASSVAGEYEQYF
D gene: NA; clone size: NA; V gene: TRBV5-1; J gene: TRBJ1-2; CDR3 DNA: TGCGCCAGCAGCCCCGGACAGCTGGCTACTGGCTACACCTTC; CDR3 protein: CASSPGQLATGYTF
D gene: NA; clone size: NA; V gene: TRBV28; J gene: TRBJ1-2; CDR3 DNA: TGTGCCAGCGGTTTCAGCGCCTATGGCTACACCTTC; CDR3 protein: CASGFSAYGYTF
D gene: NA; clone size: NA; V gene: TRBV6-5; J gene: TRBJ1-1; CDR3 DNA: TGTGCCAGCAGTTACAGCCTTGGGACACAGAACACTGAAGCTTTCTTT; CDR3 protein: CASSYSLGTQNTEAFF
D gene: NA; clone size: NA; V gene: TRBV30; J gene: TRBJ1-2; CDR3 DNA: TGTGCCTGGAGTCGCGGGGGCCCCGGAGGCTATGGCTACACCTTC; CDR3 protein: CAWSRGGPGGYGYTF
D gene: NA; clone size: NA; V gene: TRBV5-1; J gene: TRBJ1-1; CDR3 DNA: TGCGCCAGCAGCTTACTCCAAGGGGACACTGAAGCTTTCTTT; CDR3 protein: CASSLLQGDTEAFF
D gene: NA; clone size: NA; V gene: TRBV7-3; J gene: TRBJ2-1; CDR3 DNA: TGTGCCACCCCGGGGGTCTCCTACAATGAGCAGTTCTTC; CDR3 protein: CATPGVSYNEQFF
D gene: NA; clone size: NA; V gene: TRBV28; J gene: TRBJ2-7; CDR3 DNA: TGTGCCAGCAATTTCCCCTCCGGACAGAGAAAAGGCTACGAGCAGTACTTC; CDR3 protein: CASNFPSGQRKGYEQYF
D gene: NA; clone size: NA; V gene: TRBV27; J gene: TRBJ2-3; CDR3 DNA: TGTGCCAGCAGTACCCGACTAGTCGGTACAGATACGCAGTATTTT; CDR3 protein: CASSTRLVGTDTQYF
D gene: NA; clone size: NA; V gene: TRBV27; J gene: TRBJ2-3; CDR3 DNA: TGTGCCACCCTCACAGGAGCCACAGATACGCAGTATTTT; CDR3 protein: CATLTGATDTQYF
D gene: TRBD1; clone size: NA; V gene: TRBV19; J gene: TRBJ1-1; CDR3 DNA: TGTGCCAGTAGTTCTGGGACAGGGGGATTCGTGAACACTGAAGCTTTCTTT; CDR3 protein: CASSSGTGGFVNTEAFF
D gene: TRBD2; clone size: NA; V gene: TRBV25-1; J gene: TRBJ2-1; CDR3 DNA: TGTGCCAGCAGTGAGGAGGGAGGGAGCTACAATGAGCAGTTCTTC; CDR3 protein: CASSEEGGSYNEQFF
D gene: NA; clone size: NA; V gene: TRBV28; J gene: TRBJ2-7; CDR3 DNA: TGTGCCAGCAGTTTCGAGTTGAGATTGGAGGGGACCTCAGCCAACTACGAGCAGTACTTC; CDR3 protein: CASSFELRLEGTSANYEQYF
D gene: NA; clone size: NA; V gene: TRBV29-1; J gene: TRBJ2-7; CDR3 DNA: TGCAGCGTCGCTCTCAGGGCATCCGACATATACGAGCAGTACTTC; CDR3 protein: CSVALRASDIYEQYF
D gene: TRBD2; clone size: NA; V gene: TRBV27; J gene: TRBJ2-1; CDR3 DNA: TGTGCCAGCAGTTCTAGCGGGAGGGCTTTTGAGCAGTTCTTC; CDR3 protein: CASSSSGRAFEQFF
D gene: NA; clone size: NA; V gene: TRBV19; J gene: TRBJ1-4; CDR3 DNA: TGTGCCAGTACTGTTGCAACTAATGAAAAACTGTTTTTT; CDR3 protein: CASTVATNEKLFF
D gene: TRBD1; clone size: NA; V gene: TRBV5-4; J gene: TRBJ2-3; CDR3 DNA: TGTGCCAGCAGCTTGCCTCGTGTAACGGGACAGGGGGACACAGATACGCAGTATTTT; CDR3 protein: CASSLPRVTGQGDTDTQYF
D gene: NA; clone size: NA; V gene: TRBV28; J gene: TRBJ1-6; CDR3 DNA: TGTGCCAGCAGTTCCCCAGGGCCGGGGGATTCACCCCTCCACTTT; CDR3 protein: CASSSPGPGDSPLHF
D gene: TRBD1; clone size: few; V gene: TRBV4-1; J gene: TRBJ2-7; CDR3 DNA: TGCGCCAGCAGCGATATGACAGGGGATCTCAGCGAGCAGTACTTC; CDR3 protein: CASSDMTGDLSEQYF
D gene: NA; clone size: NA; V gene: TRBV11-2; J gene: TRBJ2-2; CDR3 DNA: TGTGCCAGCAGCCGGGTGGGTGAAAACACCGGGGAGCTGTTTTTT; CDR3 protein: CASSRVGENTGELFF
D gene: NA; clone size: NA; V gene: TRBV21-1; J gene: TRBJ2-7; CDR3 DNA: TGTGCCAGCAGCCTTGGGTTAGCGGGAGCGTACGAGCAGTACTTC; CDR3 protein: CASSLGLAGAYEQYF
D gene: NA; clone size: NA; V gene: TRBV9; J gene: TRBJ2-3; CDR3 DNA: TGTGCCAGCAGCGTAGGGCTAGCGCCTGGCACAGATACGCAGTATTTT; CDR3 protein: CASSVGLAPGTDTQYF
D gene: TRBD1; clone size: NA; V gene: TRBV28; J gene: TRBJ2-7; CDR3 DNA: TGTGCCAGCAGCCGTCGGACAGGTGGATCGCTAAACGAGCAGTACTTC; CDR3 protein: CASSRRTGGSLNEQYF
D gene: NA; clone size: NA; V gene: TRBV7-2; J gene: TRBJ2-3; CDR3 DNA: TGTGCCAGCAGCCTTTCCGCGCCTAGCACAGATACGCAGTATTTT; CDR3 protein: CASSLSAPSTDTQYF
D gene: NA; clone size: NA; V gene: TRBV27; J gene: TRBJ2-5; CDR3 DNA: TGTGCCAGCAGTTTGTTAGGGGCTCAGGAGACCCAGTACTTC; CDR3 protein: CASSLLGAQETQYF
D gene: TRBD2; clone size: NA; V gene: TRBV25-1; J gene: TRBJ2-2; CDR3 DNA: TGTGCCAGCATGGACAGTAGCGGGAGTGAGAACGGGGAGCTGTTTTTT; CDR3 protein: CASMDSSGSENGELFF
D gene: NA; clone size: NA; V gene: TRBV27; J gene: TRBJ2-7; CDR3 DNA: TGTGCCAGCAGTCCGACAGGCGGATTCTACGAGCAGTACTTC; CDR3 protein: CASSPTGGFYEQYF
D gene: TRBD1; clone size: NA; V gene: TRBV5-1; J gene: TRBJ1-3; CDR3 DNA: TGCGCCAGCAGCTCACGAGCCGGACAGGGAGACACCATATATTTT; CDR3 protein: CASSSRAGQGDTIYF